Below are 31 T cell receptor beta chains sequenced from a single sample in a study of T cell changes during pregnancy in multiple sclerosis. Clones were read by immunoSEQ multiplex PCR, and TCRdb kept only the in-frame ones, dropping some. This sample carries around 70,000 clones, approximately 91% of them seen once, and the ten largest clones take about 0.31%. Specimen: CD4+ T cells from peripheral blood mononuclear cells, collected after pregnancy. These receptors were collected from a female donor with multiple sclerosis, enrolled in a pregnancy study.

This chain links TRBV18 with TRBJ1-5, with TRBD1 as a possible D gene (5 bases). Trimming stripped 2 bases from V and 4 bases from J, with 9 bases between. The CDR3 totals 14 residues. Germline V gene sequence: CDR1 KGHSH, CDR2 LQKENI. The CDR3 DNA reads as TGTGCCAGCTCACCAGGGGCAGCAAATCAGCCCCAGCATTTT. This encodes CASSPGAANQPQHF.

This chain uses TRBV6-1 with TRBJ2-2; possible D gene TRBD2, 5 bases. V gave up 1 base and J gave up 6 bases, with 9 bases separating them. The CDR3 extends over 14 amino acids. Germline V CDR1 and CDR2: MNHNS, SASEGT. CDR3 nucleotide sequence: TGTGCCAGCAGTGAAGGGAGGATTCCCGGGGAGCTGTTTTTT. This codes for CASSEGRIPGELFF.

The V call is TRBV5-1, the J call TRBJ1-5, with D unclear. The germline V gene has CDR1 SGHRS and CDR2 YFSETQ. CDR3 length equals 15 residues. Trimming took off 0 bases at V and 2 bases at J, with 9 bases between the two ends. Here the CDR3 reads CASSLAGEGNQPQHF. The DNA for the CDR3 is TGCGCCAGCAGCTTGGCCGGGGAGGGCAATCAGCCCCAGCATTTT. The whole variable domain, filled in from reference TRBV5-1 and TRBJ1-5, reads KAGVTQTPRYLIKTRGQQVTLSCSPISGHRSVSWYQQTPGQGLQFLFEYFSETQRNKGNFPGRFSGRQFSNSRSEMNVSTLELGDSALYLCASSLAGEGNQPQHFGDGTRLSIL.

CDR3 nucleotide sequence: TGCAGCGTCGCCCCCAGGGGAATCCAAGAGACCCAGTACTTC. It translates to CSVAPRGIQETQYF. This rearrangement joins TRBV29-1 to TRBJ2-5; D may be TRBD1 (6 bases). Germline CDR1 and CDR2: SQVTM and ANQGSEA. There are 14 residues in the CDR3. The germline V and J ends were trimmed by 6 bases and 1 base, with 15 bases remaining between them.

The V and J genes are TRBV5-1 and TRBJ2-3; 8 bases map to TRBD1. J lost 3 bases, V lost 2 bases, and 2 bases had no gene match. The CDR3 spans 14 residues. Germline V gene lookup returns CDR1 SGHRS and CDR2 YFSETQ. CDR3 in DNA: TGCGCCAGCAGCTTCCGACAGGGGACAGATACGCAGTATTTT. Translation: CASSFRQGTDTQYF.

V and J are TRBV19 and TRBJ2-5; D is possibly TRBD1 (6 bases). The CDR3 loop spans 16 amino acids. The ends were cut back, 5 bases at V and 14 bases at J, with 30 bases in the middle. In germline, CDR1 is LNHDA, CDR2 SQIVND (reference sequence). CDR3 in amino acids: CASSPRGGQSTRQLYF. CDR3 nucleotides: TGTGCCAGTAGTCCTCGAGGAGGACAGTCAACAAGGCAATTATACTTC.

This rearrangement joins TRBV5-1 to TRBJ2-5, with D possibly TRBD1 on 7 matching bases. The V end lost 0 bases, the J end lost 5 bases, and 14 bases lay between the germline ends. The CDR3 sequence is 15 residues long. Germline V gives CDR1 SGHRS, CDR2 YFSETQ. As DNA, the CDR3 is TGCGCCAGCAGCTTGGGTGGAGGGGGCTTGGAGACCCAGTACTTC. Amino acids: CASSLGGGGLETQYF.

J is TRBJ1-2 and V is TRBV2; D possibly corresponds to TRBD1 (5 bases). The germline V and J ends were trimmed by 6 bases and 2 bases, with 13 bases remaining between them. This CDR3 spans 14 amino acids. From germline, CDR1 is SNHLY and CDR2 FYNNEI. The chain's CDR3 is CASSLEQDNYGYTF. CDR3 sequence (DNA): TGTGCCAGCAGCCTCGAACAGGACAACTATGGCTACACCTTC.

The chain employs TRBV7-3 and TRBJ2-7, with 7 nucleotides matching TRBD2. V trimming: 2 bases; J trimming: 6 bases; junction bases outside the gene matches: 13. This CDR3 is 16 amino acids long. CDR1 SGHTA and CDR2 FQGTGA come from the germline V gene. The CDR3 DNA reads TGTGCCAGCAGCTTATCCGGCGGGACTCCGGGAGGCGAGCAGTACTTC. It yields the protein CASSLSGGTPGGEQYF.

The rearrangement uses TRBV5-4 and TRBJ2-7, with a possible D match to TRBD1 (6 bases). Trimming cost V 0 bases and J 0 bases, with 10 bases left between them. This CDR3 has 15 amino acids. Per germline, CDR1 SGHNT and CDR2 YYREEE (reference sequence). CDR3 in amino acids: CASSLGPDSSYEQYF. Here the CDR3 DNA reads TGTGCCAGCAGCTTGGGTCCGGACAGCTCCTACGAGCAGTACTTC.

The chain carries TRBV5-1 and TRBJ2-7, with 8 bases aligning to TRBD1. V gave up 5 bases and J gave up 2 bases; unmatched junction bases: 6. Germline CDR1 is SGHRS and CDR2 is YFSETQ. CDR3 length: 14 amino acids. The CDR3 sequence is CASREDRVTYEQYF. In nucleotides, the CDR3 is TGCGCCAGCAGGGAGGACAGGGTAACCTACGAGCAGTACTTC.

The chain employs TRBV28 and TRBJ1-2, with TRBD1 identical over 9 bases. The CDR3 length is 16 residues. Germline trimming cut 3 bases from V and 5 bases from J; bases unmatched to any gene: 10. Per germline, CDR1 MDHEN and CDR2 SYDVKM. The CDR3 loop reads CASSFPRAGTGYGYTF. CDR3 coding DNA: TGTGCCAGCAGTTTTCCCCGGGCCGGGACAGGGTATGGCTACACCTTC.

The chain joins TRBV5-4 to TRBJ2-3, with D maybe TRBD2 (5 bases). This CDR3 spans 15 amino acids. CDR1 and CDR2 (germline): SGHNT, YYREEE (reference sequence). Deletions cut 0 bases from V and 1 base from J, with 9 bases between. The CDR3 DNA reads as TGTGCCAGCAGCTTGGATCTCGGGGGCACAGATACGCAGTATTTT. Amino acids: CASSLDLGGTDTQYF.

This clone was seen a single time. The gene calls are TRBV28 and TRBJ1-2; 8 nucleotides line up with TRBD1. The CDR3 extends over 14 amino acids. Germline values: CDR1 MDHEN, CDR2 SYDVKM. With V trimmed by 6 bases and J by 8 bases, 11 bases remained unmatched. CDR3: CASRARTGKGGYTF. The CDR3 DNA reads TGTGCCAGCAGAGCGCGGACAGGGAAAGGAGGCTACACCTTC.

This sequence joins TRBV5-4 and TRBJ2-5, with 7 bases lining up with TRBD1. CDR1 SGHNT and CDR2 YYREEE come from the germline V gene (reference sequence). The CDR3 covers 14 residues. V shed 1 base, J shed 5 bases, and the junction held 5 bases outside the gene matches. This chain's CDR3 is CASSLTGVEETQYF. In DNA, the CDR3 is TGTGCCAGCAGCTTGACAGGGGTTGAGGAGACCCAGTACTTC.

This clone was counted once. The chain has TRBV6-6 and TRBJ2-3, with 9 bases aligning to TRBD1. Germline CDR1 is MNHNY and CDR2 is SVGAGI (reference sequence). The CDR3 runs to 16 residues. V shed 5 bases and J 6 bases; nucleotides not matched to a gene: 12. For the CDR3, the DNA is TGTGCCAGCAGTCGCTCCGGGACAGGGATTACGGATACGCAGTATTTT. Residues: CASSRSGTGITDTQYF.

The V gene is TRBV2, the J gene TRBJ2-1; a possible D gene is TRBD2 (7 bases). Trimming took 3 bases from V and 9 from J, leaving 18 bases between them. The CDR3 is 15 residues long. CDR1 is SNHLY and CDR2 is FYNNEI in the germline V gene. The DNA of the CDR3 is TGTGCCAGCAGTGACATGCGGGGGCCGAGGGGTGAGCAGTTCTTC. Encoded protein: CASSDMRGPRGEQFF.

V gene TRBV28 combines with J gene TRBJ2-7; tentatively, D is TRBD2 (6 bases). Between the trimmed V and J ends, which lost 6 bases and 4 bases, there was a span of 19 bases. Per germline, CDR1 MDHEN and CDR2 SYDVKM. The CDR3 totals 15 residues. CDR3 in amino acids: CASSVPGLLSYEQYF. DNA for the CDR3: TGTGCCAGCAGCGTACCGGGACTTTTGTCTTACGAGCAGTACTTC. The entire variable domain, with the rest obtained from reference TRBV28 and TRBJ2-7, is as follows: DVKVTQSSRYLVKRTGEKVFLECVQDMDHENMFWYRQDPGLGLRLIYFSYDVKMKEKGDIPEGYSVSREKKERFSLILESASTNQTSMYLCASSVPGLLSYEQYFGPGTRLTVT.

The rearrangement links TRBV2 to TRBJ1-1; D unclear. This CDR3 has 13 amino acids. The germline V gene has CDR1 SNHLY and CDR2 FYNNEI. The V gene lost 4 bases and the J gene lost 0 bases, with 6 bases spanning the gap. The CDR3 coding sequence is TGTGCCAGCAGTGTAGAGGTGAACACTGAAGCTTTCTTT. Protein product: CASSVEVNTEAFF.

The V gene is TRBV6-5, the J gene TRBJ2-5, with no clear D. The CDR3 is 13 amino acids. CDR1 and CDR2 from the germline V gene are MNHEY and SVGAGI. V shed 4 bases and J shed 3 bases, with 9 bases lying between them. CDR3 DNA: TGTGCCAGCAGTTTCGTTCCTGAAGAGACCCAGTACTTC. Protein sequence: CASSFVPEETQYF.

DNA for the CDR3: TGCAGCGTTGAATGGGCGTACGAGCAGTACTTC. This translates into CSVEWAYEQYF. The genes are TRBV29-1 and TRBJ2-7; D is ambiguous. The CDR3 sequence is 11 residues long. Between the trimmed V and J ends, which lost 2 bases and 4 bases, there was a span of 6 bases. The germline CDR1 and CDR2 sequences are SQVTM and ANQGSEA.

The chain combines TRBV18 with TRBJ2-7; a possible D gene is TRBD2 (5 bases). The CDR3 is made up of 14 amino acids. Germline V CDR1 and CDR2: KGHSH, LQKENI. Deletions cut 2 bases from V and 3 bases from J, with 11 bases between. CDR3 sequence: CASSPSGADYEQYF. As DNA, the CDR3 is TGTGCCAGCTCACCATCCGGAGCGGACTACGAGCAGTACTTC.

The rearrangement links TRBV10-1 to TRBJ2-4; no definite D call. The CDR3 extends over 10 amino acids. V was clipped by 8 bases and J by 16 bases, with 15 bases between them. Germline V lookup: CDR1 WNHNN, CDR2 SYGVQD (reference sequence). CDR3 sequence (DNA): TGCGCCAGCCGACTGTTTGAGGTCTACTTC. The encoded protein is CASRLFEVYF.

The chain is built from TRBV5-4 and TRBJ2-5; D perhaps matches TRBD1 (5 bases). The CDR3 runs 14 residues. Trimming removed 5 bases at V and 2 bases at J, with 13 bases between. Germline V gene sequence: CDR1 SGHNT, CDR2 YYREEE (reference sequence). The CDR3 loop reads CASSPGPRQETQYF. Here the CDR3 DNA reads TGTGCCAGCAGTCCAGGGCCCCGGCAAGAGACCCAGTACTTC.

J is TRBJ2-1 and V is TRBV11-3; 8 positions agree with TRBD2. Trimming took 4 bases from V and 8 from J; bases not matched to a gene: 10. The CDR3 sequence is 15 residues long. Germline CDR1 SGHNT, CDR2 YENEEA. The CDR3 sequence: CASSSNRGGVDEQFF. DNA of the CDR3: TGTGCCAGCAGCTCCAACCGGGGGGGCGTCGATGAGCAGTTCTTC.

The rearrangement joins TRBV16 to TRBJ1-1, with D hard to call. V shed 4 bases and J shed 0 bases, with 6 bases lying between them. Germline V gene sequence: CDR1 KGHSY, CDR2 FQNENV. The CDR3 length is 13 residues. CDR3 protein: CASSRQVNTEAFF. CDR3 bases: TGTGCCAGCAGCCGCCAGGTGAACACTGAAGCTTTCTTT.

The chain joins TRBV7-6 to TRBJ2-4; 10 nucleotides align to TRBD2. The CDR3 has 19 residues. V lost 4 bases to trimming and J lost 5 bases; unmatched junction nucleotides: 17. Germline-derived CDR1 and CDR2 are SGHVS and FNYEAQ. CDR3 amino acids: CASSSLGRGRAGGENIQYF. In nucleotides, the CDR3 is TGTGCCAGCAGCTCCCTGGGCAGGGGACGAGCGGGAGGGGAAAACATTCAGTACTTC.

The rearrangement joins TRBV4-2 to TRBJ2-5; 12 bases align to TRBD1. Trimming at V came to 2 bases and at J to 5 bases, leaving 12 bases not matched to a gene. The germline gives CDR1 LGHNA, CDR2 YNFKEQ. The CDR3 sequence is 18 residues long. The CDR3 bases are TGTGCCAGCAGCCAACCCCAGGGGGGGACAGGGGGCGCGGAGACCCAGTACTTC. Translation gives CASSQPQGGTGGAETQYF.

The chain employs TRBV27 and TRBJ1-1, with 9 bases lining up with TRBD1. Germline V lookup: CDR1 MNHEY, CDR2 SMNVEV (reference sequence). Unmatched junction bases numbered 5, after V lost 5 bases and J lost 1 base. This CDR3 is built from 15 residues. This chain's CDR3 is CASSGQGQGNTEAFF. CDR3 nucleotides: TGTGCCAGCAGTGGACAGGGACAGGGGAACACTGAAGCTTTCTTT.

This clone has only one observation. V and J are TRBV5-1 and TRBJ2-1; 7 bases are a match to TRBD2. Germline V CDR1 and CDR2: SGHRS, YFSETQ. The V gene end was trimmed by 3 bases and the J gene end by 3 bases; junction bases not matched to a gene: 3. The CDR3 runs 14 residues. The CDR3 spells CASSWGGSYNEQFF. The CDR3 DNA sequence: TGCGCCAGCAGCTGGGGAGGGAGCTACAATGAGCAGTTCTTC.

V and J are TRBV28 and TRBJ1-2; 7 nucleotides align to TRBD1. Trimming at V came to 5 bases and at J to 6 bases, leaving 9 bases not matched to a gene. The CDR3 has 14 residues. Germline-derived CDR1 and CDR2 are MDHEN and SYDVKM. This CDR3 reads CASSTYRGGDGYTF. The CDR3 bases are TGTGCCAGCAGTACCTACAGGGGAGGCGATGGCTACACCTTC.